Below, 18 T cell receptor beta chains from the same sample are listed, as sequenced in a study of Graves' ophthalmopathy and Graves' hyperthyroidism. RNA transcripts were the source from which TCR beta CDR3 regions were amplified. The first-round RT-PCR employed HTBI primers together with the Qiagen OneStep RT-PCR kit. A multiplex PCR was then performed as the second round. In TCRdb, the multiplex PCR reads were re-called with MiXCR into one record per CDR3 protein. The sample shows hundreds of thousands of distinct CDR3 sequences, around an eighth of them seen only once. The specimen was blood. The receptors stem from a woman under 40 with Graves' ophthalmopathy.

This clonotype was counted at least ten times. One base away lies a much larger clone, so this may be a sequencing read error. The rearrangement uses TRBV12-3 or TRBV12-4 and TRBJ2-7; D remains unclear. Between the trimmed V and J ends, which lost 8 bases and 3 bases, there was a span of 5 bases. The CDR3 consists of 10 residues. The CDR3 is CASEFYEQYF. Here the CDR3 DNA reads TGTGCCAGCGAATTCTACGAGCAGTACTTC.

This clonotype was counted ten times or more. V gene TRBV6-4 combines with J gene TRBJ2-5, with 11 bases aligning to TRBD2. This CDR3 region has 18 residues. Germline V gene sequence: CDR1 MRHNA, CDR2 SNTAGT. V was pared by 5 bases and J by 0 bases, with 11 bases of the junction left unmatched. CDR3 sequence reads: CASSRRASGRPYQETQYF. The CDR3 DNA sequence: TGTGCCAGCAGTCGCAGGGCTAGCGGGAGGCCGTACCAAGAGACCCAGTACTTC.

This clonotype was recorded a few times. This chain connects TRBV20-1 to TRBJ2-5; D perhaps matches TRBD2 (5 bases). The V end lost 5 bases, the J end lost 0 bases, and 7 bases lay between the germline ends. Germline CDR1 reads DFQATT; CDR2 reads SNEGSKA (reference sequence). The CDR3 has 12 amino acids. The CDR3 reads CSAPTNQETQYF. The CDR3 nucleotides read TGCAGTGCTCCGACTAACCAAGAGACCCAGTACTTC.

This clonotype was seen ten or more times. This chain links TRBV29-1 with TRBJ2-7; D remains unclear. The CDR3 extends over 13 amino acids. Trimming left V 0 bases short and J 3 bases short, with 9 bases between. CDR1 and CDR2 (germline): SQVTM, ANQGSEA. The CDR3 coding sequence is TGCAGCGTTGAAGACGGCCGAGACTACGAGCAGTACTTC. As protein: CSVEDGRDYEQYF.

This clonotype was observed a handful of times. The V gene is TRBV24-1, the J gene TRBJ2-2, with a possible D match to TRBD1 (5 bases). The length of the CDR3 is 15 residues. Trimming shortened V by 3 bases and J by 7 bases, and 14 bases separated the two germline ends. CDR1 and CDR2 from the germline V gene are KGHDR and SFDVKD. The CDR3 nucleotides are TGTGCCACCAGTGATCGGCAGGGAAAGAACGGGGAGCTGTTTTTT. This encodes CATSDRQGKNGELFF.

This clonotype was picked up many times. The chain carries TRBV6-5 and TRBJ2-2, with TRBD1 matching 7 bases. Looked up from germline, CDR1 is MNHEY and CDR2 is SVGAGI. With V trimmed by 4 bases and J by 2 bases, 4 bases remained unmatched. The CDR3 runs 15 residues. CDR3 nucleotides: TGTGCCAGCAGTTCGGACAGGATAAACACCGGGGAGCTGTTTTTT. Translating gives CASSSDRINTGELFF.

This clonotype occurred many times. The J gene is TRBJ1-2, the V gene TRBV24-1; 8 bases map to TRBD1. CDR1 and CDR2 (germline): KGHDR, SFDVKD. The J segment lost 6 bases and the V segment lost 11 bases, leaving 4 bases of the junction unmatched. This CDR3 comprises 11 residues. The CDR3: CAIGQGNGYTF. For the CDR3, the DNA is TGTGCCATCGGACAGGGCAATGGCTACACCTTC.

This sequence joins TRBV6-1 and TRBJ1-5, with 9 nucleotides matching TRBD1. The germline V gene encodes CDR1 MNHNS and CDR2 SASEGT. J was trimmed by 5 bases and V by 8 bases; bases with no gene match: 7. This CDR3 is built from 14 residues. The chain's CDR3 is CASETGTGYQPQHF. The CDR3 DNA is TGTGCCAGCGAAACCGGGACAGGGTATCAGCCCCAGCATTTT.

The chain couples TRBV12-3 or TRBV12-4 to TRBJ2-7; D might be TRBD1 (6 bases). The CDR3 consists of 14 residues. V lost 1 base, J lost 3 bases, and 10 bases lay in between. Here the CDR3 DNA reads TGTGCCAGCAGTTTAGGCCCAGGGGTCTACGAGCAGTACTTC. This translates into CASSLGPGVYEQYF.

This clonotype has ten or more counts. The rearrangement uses TRBV5-1 and TRBJ1-4; tentatively, D is TRBD1 (6 bases). CDR1 SGHRS and CDR2 YFSETQ come from the germline V gene. V was trimmed by 4 bases and J by 4 bases, leaving 11 bases between them. The CDR3 has 14 amino acids. CDR3 nucleotide sequence: TGCGCCAGCAGCAGGACAGCGGATAATGAAAAACTGTTTTTT. As protein: CASSRTADNEKLFF.

This clonotype was counted ten times or more. The gene calls are TRBV12-5 and TRBJ2-5; 11 bases map to TRBD2. CDR1 and CDR2 (germline): LGHNT, FRNRAP. There are 14 residues in the CDR3. Trimming cost V 7 bases and J 7 bases; bases outside gene matches: 8. The CDR3 DNA reads as TGTGCTAGTGCTTTAGCGGGAGGGACCGGGACCCAGTACTTC. This encodes CASALAGGTGTQYF.

In this sample, this clonotype turned up many times. The chain joins TRBV20-1 to TRBJ1-1, with 8 nucleotides matching TRBD1. There are 14 residues in the CDR3. The junction had 2 bases not matched to a gene; V was cut back by 1 base and J by 1 base. The V gene's germline CDR1 is DFQATT and CDR2 SNEGSKA (reference sequence). CDR3 region: CSARAGTGNTEAFF. The CDR3 DNA follows: TGCAGTGCTAGAGCTGGGACAGGGAACACTGAAGCTTTCTTT.

The table lists this clonotype with many counts. The chain is built from TRBV12-3 or TRBV12-4 and TRBJ1-2; maybe TRBD1 (6 bases). This CDR3 has 13 amino acids. V lost 6 bases and J lost 4, with 12 bases in between. The CDR3 protein is CASSPGHIYGYTF. CDR3 bases: TGTGCCAGCAGCCCGGGACACATCTATGGCTACACCTTC.

Worth noting for this clonotype: This could be a read error, since a much larger clone is one nucleotide away. V usage is TRBV4-2 and J usage is TRBJ2-2; maybe TRBD2 (5 bases). CDR1 LGHNA and CDR2 YNFKEQ come from the germline V gene. The CDR3 contains 13 residues. CDR3 in DNA: TGTGCCAGCAGCCAAGTTGGAGATTGGGAGCTGTTGTTT. This codes for CASSQVGDWELLF.

There are many counts of this clonotype. A much larger clone lies a single base off, so this may be a read error. CDR3 nucleotide sequence: TGTGCCAGCAGCCCCGGGAACTACGAGCAGTACTTC. Amino acids: CASSPGNYEQYF. This chain uses TRBV9 with TRBJ2-7, with a weak D call TRBD2 (5 bases). V lost 4 bases, J lost 3 bases, and 8 bases lay in between. This CDR3 is 12 amino acids long. Looked up from germline, CDR1 is SGDLS and CDR2 is YYNGEE. The full variable domain, with the rest looked up from reference TRBV9 and TRBJ2-7, is DSGVTQTPKHLITATGQRVTLRCSPRSGDLSVYWYQQSLDQGLQFLIQYYNGEERAKGNILERFSAQQFPDLHSELNLSSLELGDSALYFCASSPGNYEQYFGPGTRLTVT.

This clonotype was counted many times. The chain carries TRBV6-5 and TRBJ1-1; D gene ambiguous. The CDR3 spans 17 residues. Germline CDR1 MNHEY, CDR2 SVGAGI. With 0 bases removed from V and 1 base from J, the gap between germline ends came to 15 bases. CDR3 in amino acids: CASSYSSSALRNTEAFF. The CDR3 DNA reads TGTGCCAGCAGTTACTCGAGTTCGGCCTTGAGGAACACTGAAGCTTTCTTT.

At least ten counts were recorded for this clonotype. The chain combines TRBV19 with TRBJ1-1; D not certain. The germline V gene encodes CDR1 LNHDA and CDR2 SQIVND (reference sequence). Trimming removed 2 bases at V and 3 bases at J, with 19 bases between. The CDR3 length is 17 residues. The CDR3 DNA is TGTGCCAGTAGTATAAATGGGGAGGCGAATCGGTACACTGAAGCTTTCTTT. Residues: CASSINGEANRYTEAFF.

This clonotype was counted ten times or more. The CDR3 spells CAWRRGETQYF. Written as DNA, the CDR3 is TGTGCCTGGAGAAGAGGAGAGACCCAGTACTTC. The V and J genes are TRBV30 and TRBJ2-5; no clear D gene. The CDR3 contains 11 residues. Deletions cut 3 bases from V and 4 bases from J, with 6 bases between. From germline, CDR1 is GTSNPN and CDR2 SVGIG (reference sequence). Combining the CDR3 with reference TRBV30 and TRBJ2-5 gives the whole variable domain SQTIHQWPATLVQPVGSPLSLECTVEGTSNPNLYWYRQAAGRGLQLLFYSVGIGQISSEVPQNLSASRPQDRQFILSSKKLLLSDSGFYLCAWRRGETQYFGPGTRLLVL.